This T cell receptor (beta chain) was observed in a study of response to subunit inactivated influenza vaccine. A single record per CDR3 protein comes from TCRdb applying MiXCR to the RT-PCR reads. The sample contains more than 150,000 distinct CDR3 sequences, 7.5% to 10% of which appear only once. Study results and limitations: Authors suggested few new T cells are recruited by each seasonal influenza vaccination.

This clonotype was observed many times. Its target is not known. The source material was non-naive T cells sorted from PBMCs, sampled on the day of vaccination. This TCR derives from a middle-aged man who received an inactivated influenza vaccine.

This CDR3 reads CASSLAGGAYNEQFF. CDR3 bases: TGTGCCAGCAGCTTAGCCGGGGGGGCCTACAATGAGCAGTTCTTC. The rearrangement links TRBV7-9 to TRBJ2-1; 8 bases align to TRBD2. CDR3 size: 15 residues. Germline V gene lookup returns CDR1 SEHNR and CDR2 FQNEAQ (reference sequence). Unmatched junction bases numbered 0, after V lost 0 bases and J lost 2 bases. The full variable domain, with the rest looked up from reference TRBV7-9 and TRBJ2-1, is DTGVSQNPRHKITKRGQNVTFRCDPISEHNRLYWYRQTLGQGPEFLTYFQNEAQLEKSRLLSDRFSAERPKGSFSTLEIQRTEQGDSAMYLCASSLAGGAYNEQFFGPGTRLTVL.